Below are 21 T cell receptor beta chains sequenced from a single sample in a study of PD-1 blockade in mismatch repair-deficient tumors. The protocol was immunoSEQ multiplex PCR, while the TCRdb copy is restricted to in-frame clones and leaves out a portion. The table lists 75,000 to 80,000 clones, approximately 80% of them singletons. The sequencing here drew on peripheral blood, taken 44 weeks after starting pembrolizumab. Receptors originate from an adult with mismatch repair-deficient cancer.

The sample holds a few counts of this clone. This rearrangement joins TRBV5-6 to TRBJ1-2; D remains unclear. Germline values: CDR1 SGHDT, CDR2 YYEEEE. This CDR3 has 11 residues. V was trimmed by 0 bases and J by 8 bases, leaving 5 bases between them. DNA for the CDR3: TGTGCCAGCAGCTTGGAACGGGGCTACACCTTC. This gives the protein CASSLERGYTF.

This rearrangement joins TRBV18 to TRBJ2-2; 10 bases are a match to TRBD1. Germline V gives CDR1 KGHSH, CDR2 LQKENI. The CDR3 runs 16 residues. V dropped 4 bases and J dropped 6; count of bases not matched to a gene: 8. Here the CDR3 reads CASSRPGQGIPGELFF. Written as DNA, the CDR3 is TGTGCCAGCTCACGCCCGGGACAGGGGATTCCCGGGGAGCTGTTTTTT.

The chain has TRBV6-1 and TRBJ2-1, with TRBD2 matching over 11 bases. Germline loops: CDR1 MNHNS, CDR2 SASEGT. Trimming took 1 base from V and 6 from J; bases not matched to a gene: 8. The CDR3 consists of 17 residues. The CDR3 region is CASSEEPPSGRPNEQFF. DNA of the CDR3: TGTGCCAGCAGTGAAGAACCCCCTAGCGGGAGGCCCAATGAGCAGTTCTTC.

J is TRBJ2-1 and V is TRBV11-3; D remains ambiguous. The CDR3 has 12 residues. Trimming cost V 4 bases and J 7 bases, with 8 bases left between them. Germline CDR1 reads SGHNT; CDR2 reads YENEEA. CDR3 nucleotide sequence: TGTGCCAGCAGCTCAAGCTGGAATGAGCAGTTCTTC. Translating it yields CASSSSWNEQFF.

This chain links TRBV7-2 with TRBJ1-2; a weak D match, TRBD1 (5 bases). CDR3 length: 13 residues. Germline V gene sequence: CDR1 SGHTA, CDR2 FQGNSA. Trimming took off 8 bases at V and 1 base at J, with 11 bases between the two ends. The CDR3 here is CASELDSNYGYTF. CDR3 DNA: TGTGCCAGCGAACTAGACAGTAACTATGGCTACACCTTC.

In DNA, the CDR3 is TGTGCCATCAGTGTTGGGGCGGGAGGACAAGAGACCCAGTACTTC. Encoded protein: CAISVGAGGQETQYF. The rearrangement links TRBV10-3 to TRBJ2-5, with 8 nucleotides matching TRBD2. The CDR3 loop spans 15 amino acids. Germline V gene sequence: CDR1 ENHRY, CDR2 SYGVKD. The V gene end was trimmed by 4 bases and the J gene end by 2 bases; junction bases not matched to a gene: 6.

This rearrangement joins TRBV18 to TRBJ2-6; D is tentatively TRBD1 or TRBD2 (5 bases each). Germline CDR1 is KGHSH and CDR2 is LQKENI. V was shortened by 4 bases and J by 0 bases, with 10 bases between the two germline ends. There are 16 residues in the CDR3. The CDR3 DNA reads TGTGCCAGCTCACGAGGGGTCCACTCTGGGGCCAACGTCCTGACTTTC. This sequence encodes CASSRGVHSGANVLTF. The full variable domain, in which reference TRBV18 and TRBJ2-6 provide the parts outside the CDR3, is NAGVMQNPRHLVRRRGQEARLRCSPMKGHSHVYWYRQLPEEGLKFMVYLQKENIIDESGMPKERFSAEFPKEGPSILRIQQVVRGDSAAYFCASSRGVHSGANVLTFGAGSRLTVL.

This chain connects TRBV7-3 to TRBJ1-2; D gene uncertain. CDR1 SGHTA and CDR2 FQGTGA come from the germline V gene. The CDR3 has 14 amino acids. Trimming cost V 0 bases and J 0 bases, with 5 bases left between them. CDR3 nucleotides: TGTGCCAGCAGCTTAACCGAAGCTAACTATGGCTACACCTTC. This codes for CASSLTEANYGYTF.

The chain couples TRBV5-8 to TRBJ2-5, with 7 bases matching TRBD1. Trimming took 2 bases from V and 5 from J; bases not matched to a gene: 3. The CDR3 is made up of 13 amino acids. In germline, CDR1 is SGHTS, CDR2 YDEGEE. The CDR3 loop is CASSLQGSETQYF. CDR3 coding DNA: TGTGCCAGCAGCTTACAGGGGTCCGAGACCCAGTACTTC.

J is TRBJ1-1 and V is TRBV7-2; 11 nucleotides line up with TRBD1. Germline values: CDR1 SGHTA, CDR2 FQGNSA. This CDR3 is 16 amino acids long. The ends lost 2 bases at V and 5 bases at J; junction bases unmatched: 7. CDR3 region: CASSLWRTGGETEAFF. In DNA, the CDR3 is TGTGCCAGCAGCTTATGGAGGACAGGGGGCGAGACTGAAGCTTTCTTT.

Only a few counts were recorded for this clone. The chain recombines TRBV9 with TRBJ2-2; D ambiguous. Germline-derived CDR1 and CDR2 are SGDLS and YYNGEE. V lost 0 bases to trimming and J lost 1 base, with 1 base between them. The CDR3 sequence is 13 residues long. CDR3 sequence (DNA): TGTGCCAGCAGCGTAGGGAACACCGGGGAGCTGTTTTTT. Residues: CASSVGNTGELFF.

The rearrangement links TRBV7-6 to TRBJ2-1; TRBD2 agrees at 10 bases. J was trimmed by 3 bases and V by 4 bases; bases with no gene match: 6. This CDR3 has 16 amino acids. Germline loops: CDR1 SGHVS, CDR2 FNYEAQ. The CDR3 spells CASSSGAGGVYNEQFF. The CDR3 DNA follows: TGTGCCAGCAGCTCAGGAGCGGGAGGGGTCTACAATGAGCAGTTCTTC. Variable domain in full (rest from reference TRBV7-6 and TRBJ2-1): GAGVSQSPRYKVTKRGQDVALRCDPISGHVSLYWYRQALGQGPEFLTYFNYEAQQDKSGLPNDRFSAERPEGSISTLTIQRTEQRDSAMYRCASSSGAGGVYNEQFFGPGTRLTVL.

The chain uses TRBV2 and TRBJ2-1, with unresolved D. This CDR3 is 12 amino acids long. V shed 11 bases and J shed 4 bases, with 12 bases lying between them. Germline CDR1 and CDR2: SNHLY and FYNNEI. The CDR3: CASNLGYNEQFF. As DNA, the CDR3 is TGTGCCTCTAATTTAGGGTACAATGAGCAGTTCTTC.

The CDR3 sequence is CASTPPRGKQYF. Here the CDR3 DNA reads TGTGCCAGCACCCCCCCCCGGGGCAAGCAGTACTTC. J is TRBJ2-7 and V is TRBV28, with D possibly called TRBD1 or TRBD2 (5 bases each). V lost 7 bases to trimming and J lost 8 bases, with 15 bases between them. Looked up from germline, CDR1 is MDHEN and CDR2 is SYDVKM. The CDR3 runs to 12 residues.

This clone came up a few times. The chain has TRBV19 and TRBJ2-7; no reliable D call. The germline V gene encodes CDR1 LNHDA and CDR2 SQIVND (reference sequence). V was pared by 5 bases and J by 3 bases, with 17 bases between. The CDR3 totals 15 residues. The CDR3 DNA follows: TGTGCCAGTAGTGTTCAATACACGGACGACTACGAGCAGTACTTC. This sequence encodes CASSVQYTDDYEQYF.

The gene calls are TRBV19 and TRBJ1-2; the match to TRBD1 covers 10 bases. This CDR3 is built from 15 residues. J lost 1 base, V lost 6 bases, and 5 bases had no gene match. Germline CDR1 reads LNHDA; CDR2 reads SQIVND (reference sequence). CDR3 protein: CASSPGQGFNYGYTF. CDR3 in DNA: TGTGCCAGTAGCCCGGGACAGGGGTTTAACTATGGCTACACCTTC.

This chain uses TRBV7-2 with TRBJ2-7; 8 bases agree with TRBD2. V lost 1 base to trimming and J lost 7 bases; unmatched junction nucleotides: 9. Germline lookup yields CDR1 SGHTA and CDR2 FQGNSA. This CDR3 has 15 residues. CDR3 sequence reads: CASSLGSGGPGEQYF. In DNA, the CDR3 is TGTGCCAGCAGCTTAGGGTCGGGAGGGCCGGGGGAGCAGTACTTC.

This chain joins TRBV19 and TRBJ2-1; 13 bases are a match to TRBD2. Looked up from germline, CDR1 is LNHDA and CDR2 is SQIVND (reference sequence). V lost 6 bases, J lost 11 bases, and 4 bases stayed unmatched. The length of the CDR3 is 13 residues. CDR3 sequence (DNA): TGTGCCAGTAGCGGGACTAGCGGGATTCAGCAGTTCTTC. It is translated as CASSGTSGIQQFF.

J is TRBJ2-3 and V is TRBV4-2; possibly TRBD1 for D (6 bases). This CDR3 is 14 amino acids long. In germline, CDR1 is LGHNA, CDR2 YNFKEQ. The V end lost 3 bases, the J end lost 5 bases, and 12 bases lay between the germline ends. This CDR3 is CASSQNRVGDTQYF. CDR3 DNA sequence: TGTGCCAGCAGCCAGAACAGGGTTGGAGATACGCAGTATTTT.

The chain employs TRBV30 and TRBJ2-2, with 7 bases identical to TRBD2. CDR1 is GTSNPN and CDR2 is SVGIG in the germline V gene (reference sequence). The length of the CDR3 is 14 residues. Losses at the gene ends were 0 bases for V and 6 bases for J; bases not matched to a gene: 4. Here the CDR3 reads CAWSVGGAAGELFF. In DNA form, the CDR3 reads TGTGCCTGGAGTGTGGGAGGGGCAGCCGGGGAGCTGTTTTTT.

V and J are TRBV5-1 and TRBJ1-2; tentative D call: TRBD1 (5 bases). Germline CDR1 and CDR2: SGHRS and YFSETQ. The V end lost 7 bases, the J end lost 10 bases, and 17 bases lay between the germline ends. The CDR3 extends over 12 amino acids. The CDR3 coding sequence is TGCGCCAGCGGGCCGGGAGAGGGGATCTACACCTTC. Encoded protein: CASGPGEGIYTF.